This section outlines one T cell receptor (beta chain) sequence together with its context. Its cognate antigen has yet to be identified. No much larger clone exists at a distance of one base, and base qualities are not known. The CDR3 regions of human TCRbeta chains were analyzed by immunosequencing. The study's processing was this. Repertoire TCRs were matched against a reference library of SARS-CoV-2-specific TCRs generated with the MIRA antigen-specificity platform. Breadth meant the fraction of unique TCRs that were SARS-CoV-2-associated, whereas depth meant the fraction of total T cells that were SARS-CoV-2-associated. Using the MIRA data, every spike-specific TCR was mapped to the spike region that the TCR reacted to and assigned to either a CD4 or a CD8 class. Log10-transformed breadth and depth values were compared by one-way ANOVA with Sidak's multiple comparisons tests. TCRdb limited this immuneACCESS table to in-frame rearrangements with V and J called. A share of clones is missing; checked studies link under half to unresolved V genes, and the rest is unexplained. V and J calls and clone size are given by that table; D and trimming were obtained from the DNA. This sample has under 150,000 clones in its table, and 75% to 90% of those were observed once. Roughly 3.9% of the sample is in the top ten clones.

Sample time point, as interpreted from the label and publication: baseline before first vaccination. The treatment or condition label, as the study defines it: meningococcal conjugate vaccine given as trial control. Samples from vaccinated people were obtained from the UK trials COV001 and COV002, which included a single-blind randomized controlled phase 2/3 trial of AZD1222 (ChAdOx1 nCoV-19) in healthy adults. For TCRbeta chain sequencing, PBMC samples were collected from trial participants at day 0 and at day 28 after the second dose. The data were taken from a study of T cell responses to AZD1222 COVID-19 vaccine (dated by TCRdb to the early 2020s). Describing the broader study: TCR sequencing was performed for over 230 trial participants, of whom about 200 were given two doses of AZD1222 and approximately 25 were given two doses of MenACWY control vaccine. Trial participants were enrolled by age into 18-55, 56-69 and 70-plus year subgroups, with roughly 150, 30 and 60 TCR-sequenced participants respectively. Study-wide findings and limitations: No day 14 peak-response samples were available, so repertoires were characterized only after the peak T cell response. Participants were mostly white British, with more females than males. The authors suggested clonal diversity may have been underestimated. In the small 56-69-year group, the increase in depth fell short of significance, most likely because of low power. After two AZD1222 doses, spike-specific TCR breadth and depth were significantly higher than at day 0 and than in MenACWY recipients. CD4 TCRs associated with the vaccine covered the entire spike protein, and the dominant responses were in regions 160-218 and 743-854. Only 5 to 7 AZD1222 recipients were SARS-CoV-2 seropositive at baseline, limiting conclusions about previously exposed vaccinees. Nearly half of unique spike-specific TCRs reportedly recognized epitopes outside regions mutated in the B.1.351 and B.1.1.7 variants.

Via the germline V gene, CDR1 is MNHEY and CDR2 SVGAGI. V loses 0 bases, J loses 3 bases, and the germline ends lie 15 bases apart. The CDR3 goes from the cysteine to the phenylalanine over 16 residues. The entry retains the CDR3 DNA only, 48 bases that are in frame from base 1. This receptor was identified in an adult in good health. This material consisted of peripheral blood, taken on day 0 of MenACWY control vaccination. The chain joins TRBV6-5 to TRBJ2-7; the D region possibly corresponds to TRBD2 (6 bases align). The DNA sequence is given as TGTGCCAGCAGTTACTCGCGGGGAACCCTTAACTACGAGCAGTACTTC. It translates to CASSYSRGTLNYEQYF.